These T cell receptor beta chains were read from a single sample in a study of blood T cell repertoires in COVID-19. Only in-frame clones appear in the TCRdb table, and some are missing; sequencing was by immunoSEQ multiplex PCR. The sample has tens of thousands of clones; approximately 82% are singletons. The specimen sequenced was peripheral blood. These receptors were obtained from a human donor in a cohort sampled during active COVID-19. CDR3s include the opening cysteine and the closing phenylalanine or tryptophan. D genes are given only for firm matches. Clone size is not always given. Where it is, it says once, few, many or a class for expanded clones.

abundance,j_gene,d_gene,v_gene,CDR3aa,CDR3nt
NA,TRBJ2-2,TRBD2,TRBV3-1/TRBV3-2,CASSQEAGGPGELFF,TGTGCCAGCAGCCAAGAAGCGGGGGGTCCCGGGGAGCTGTTTTTT
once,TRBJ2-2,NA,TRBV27,CASSTSGLRTGELFF,TGTGCCAGCAGTACATCGGGACTCAGAACCGGGGAGCTGTTTTTT
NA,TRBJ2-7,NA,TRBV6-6,CASSPGSYEQYF,TGTGCCAGCAGTCCAGGGTCCTACGAGCAGTACTTC
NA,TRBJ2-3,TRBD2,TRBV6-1,CASSEMGTSGSGGTDTQYF,TGTGCCAGCAGTGAAATGGGGACTAGCGGGAGTGGGGGCACAGATACGCAGTATTTT
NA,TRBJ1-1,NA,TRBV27,CASSLYGGGNTEAFF,TGTGCCAGCAGTTTATACGGGGGGGGAAACACTGAAGCTTTCTTT
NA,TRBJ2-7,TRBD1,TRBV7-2,CASSSTSGQGYEQYF,TGTGCCAGCAGCTCGACCTCGGGACAGGGTTACGAGCAGTACTTC
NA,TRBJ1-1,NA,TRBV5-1,CASSLDGAGANSEAFF,TGCGCCAGCAGCTTGGATGGGGCAGGGGCAAACTCTGAAGCTTTCTTT
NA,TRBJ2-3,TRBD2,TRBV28,CASSPGTSGIAYTDTQYF,TGTGCCAGCAGCCCAGGGACTAGCGGGATCGCGTACACAGATACGCAGTATTTT
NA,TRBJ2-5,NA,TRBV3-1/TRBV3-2,CASSQDFNNQETQYF,TGTGCCAGCAGCCAAGATTTTAACAACCAAGAGACCCAGTACTTC
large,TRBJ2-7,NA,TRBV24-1,CATSDGEAYEQYF,TGTGCCACCAGTGACGGTGAAGCCTACGAGCAGTACTTC
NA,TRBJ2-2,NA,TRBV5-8,CASRKGLNTGELFF,TGTGCCAGCAGAAAGGGGTTGAACACCGGGGAGCTGTTTTTT
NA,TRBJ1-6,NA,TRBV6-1,CASSESWGISPLHF,TGTGCCAGCAGTGAAAGTTGGGGCATTTCACCCCTCCACTTT
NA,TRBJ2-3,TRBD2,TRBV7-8,CASSPGGGDTQYF,TGTGCCAGCAGCCCGGGAGGGGGAGATACGCAGTATTTT
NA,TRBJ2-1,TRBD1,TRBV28,CASSERDRPHNEQFF,TGTGCCAGCAGTGAACGGGACAGGCCCCACAATGAGCAGTTCTTC
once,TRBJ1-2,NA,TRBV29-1,CSVEQGGYTF,TGCAGCGTTGAACAGGGTGGCTACACCTTC
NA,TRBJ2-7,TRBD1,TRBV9,CASSAGTGYHEQYF,TGTGCCAGCAGCGCCGGGACAGGGTACCACGAGCAGTACTTC
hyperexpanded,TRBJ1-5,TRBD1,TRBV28,CASSSATGTVQPQHF,TGTGCCAGCTCCTCCGCGACAGGGACCGTTCAGCCCCAGCATTTT
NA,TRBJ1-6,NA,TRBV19,CASSTERNSPLHF,TGTGCCAGTAGCACCGAGAGGAATTCACCCCTCCACTTT
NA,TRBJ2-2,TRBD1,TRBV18,CASSVGQAVNTGELFF,TGTGCCAGCTCAGTCGGACAGGCCGTGAACACCGGGGAGCTGTTTTTT
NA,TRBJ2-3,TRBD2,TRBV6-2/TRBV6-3,CASSLGRLAGGPMGTDTQYF,TGTGCCAGCAGTTTAGGACGACTAGCGGGAGGGCCGATGGGCACAGATACGCAGTATTTT
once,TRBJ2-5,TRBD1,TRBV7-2,CASGQDRGLGETQYF,TGTGCCAGCGGCCAAGACAGGGGGCTTGGAGAGACCCAGTACTTC
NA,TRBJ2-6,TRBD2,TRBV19,CASGRTSGGMTGANVLTF,TGTGCCAGTGGGAGGACTAGCGGGGGAATGACTGGGGCCAACGTCCTGACTTTC
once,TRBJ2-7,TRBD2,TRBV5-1,CASSRERGASYEQYF,TGCGCCAGCAGCCGGGAGCGGGGAGCCTCCTACGAGCAGTACTTC
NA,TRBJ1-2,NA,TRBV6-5,CASSYSGRVGSGYTF,TGTGCCAGCAGTTACTCGGGCAGGGTGGGTAGTGGCTACACCTTC
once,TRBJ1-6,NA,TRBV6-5,CATKGGSGRSPLHF,TGTGCCACCAAGGGGGGGTCAGGGAGGTCACCCCTCCACTTT
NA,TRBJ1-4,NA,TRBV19,CASSILYANEKLFF,TGTGCCAGTAGTATCCTATACGCTAATGAAAAACTGTTTTTT
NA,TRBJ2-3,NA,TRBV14,CASSPADTQYF,TGTGCCAGCAGCCCCGCAGATACGCAGTATTTT
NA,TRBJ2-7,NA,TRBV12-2,CASRSQSARGLASYEQYF,TGTGCAAGTCGCTCACAATCGGCACGGGGACTAGCATCCTACGAGCAGTACTTC
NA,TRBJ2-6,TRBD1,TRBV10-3,CAIRGTGGSGANVLTF,TGTGCCATCAGGGGGACAGGTGGATCTGGGGCCAACGTCCTGACTTTC
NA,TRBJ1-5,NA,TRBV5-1,CASSLTGQPNQPQHF,TGCGCCAGCAGCCTAACGGGACAACCGAATCAGCCCCAGCATTTT
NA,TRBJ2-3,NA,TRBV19,CATTGGGAQYF,TGTGCCACTACGGGCGGCGGGGCGCAGTATTTT
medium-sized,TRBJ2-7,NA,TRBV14,CASSQAGTNLYEQYF,TGTGCCAGCAGCCAAGCCGGGACAAACCTCTACGAGCAGTACTTC
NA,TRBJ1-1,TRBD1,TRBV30,CAWSLEGTGLTEAFF,TGTGCCTGGAGTTTAGAGGGGACAGGGTTAACTGAAGCTTTCTTT
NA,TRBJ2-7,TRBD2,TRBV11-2,CASSSKGGLAVRGYEQYF,TGTGCCAGCAGCTCAAAGGGGGGACTAGCGGTAAGGGGCTACGAGCAGTACTTC
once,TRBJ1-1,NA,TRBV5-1,CASSLEGTEAFF,TGCGCCAGCAGCTTGGAGGGGACTGAAGCTTTCTTT
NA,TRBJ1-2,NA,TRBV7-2,CASSFTAPFGSGYTF,TGTGCCAGCAGCTTCACCGCCCCCTTTGGGAGCGGCTACACCTTC
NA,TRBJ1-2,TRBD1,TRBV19,CASSIEGGSNYGYTF,TGTGCCAGTAGTATAGAAGGGGGCAGTAACTATGGCTACACCTTC
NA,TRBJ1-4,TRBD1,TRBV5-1,CASSLRTGMSTNEKLFF,TGCGCCAGCAGCCTACGGACAGGGATGTCAACTAATGAAAAACTGTTTTTT
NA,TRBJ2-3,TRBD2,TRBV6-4,CASSPAGGGADTQYF,TGTGCCAGCAGTCCAGCGGGGGGTGGGGCAGATACGCAGTATTTT
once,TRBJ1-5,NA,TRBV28,CASSLIVSNQPQHF,TGTGCCAGCAGTTTAATAGTGAGCAATCAGCCCCAGCATTTT
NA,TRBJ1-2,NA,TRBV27,CASSLTGAYGYTF,TGTGCCAGCAGTTTGACAGGAGCATATGGCTACACCTTC
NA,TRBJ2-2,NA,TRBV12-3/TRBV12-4,CASRQENTGELFF,TGTGCCAGCAGACAGGAGAACACCGGGGAGCTGTTTTTT
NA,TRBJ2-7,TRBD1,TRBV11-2,CASSLPTGAYEQYF,TGTGCCAGCAGCTTACCGACAGGGGCCTACGAGCAGTACTTC
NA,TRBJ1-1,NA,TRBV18,CASSPRGGTEAFF,TGTGCCAGCTCACCACGGGGGGGCACTGAAGCTTTCTTT
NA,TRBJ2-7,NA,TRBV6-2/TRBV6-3,CASSYMGVGYEQYF,TGTGCCAGCAGTTACATGGGCGTCGGCTACGAGCAGTACTTC
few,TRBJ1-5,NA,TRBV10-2,CASSVGLNQPQHF,TGCGCCAGCAGTGTTGGCCTCAATCAGCCCCAGCATTTT
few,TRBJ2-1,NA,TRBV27,CASRLGGSSYNEQFF,TGTGCCAGCCGACTGGGGGGTAGCTCCTACAATGAGCAGTTCTTC
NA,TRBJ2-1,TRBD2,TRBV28,CASSLLGLAGGMYNEQFF,TGTGCCAGCAGTTTATTAGGGCTAGCGGGAGGTATGTACAATGAGCAGTTCTTC
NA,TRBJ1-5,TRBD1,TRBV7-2,CASSLDRGGDQPQHF,TGTGCCAGCAGCTTGGACAGGGGCGGGGATCAGCCCCAGCATTTT
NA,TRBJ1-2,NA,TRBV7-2,CASSKDSGWDGYTF,TGTGCCAGCAGCAAGGACAGTGGTTGGGATGGCTACACCTTC
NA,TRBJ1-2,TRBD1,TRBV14,CASSQDQDRGRGNYGYTF,TGTGCCAGCAGCCAAGATCAGGACAGGGGGCGAGGGAACTATGGCTACACCTTC
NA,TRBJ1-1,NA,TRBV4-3,CASSQDFTEAFF,TGCGCCAGCAGCCAAGACTTCACTGAAGCTTTCTTT
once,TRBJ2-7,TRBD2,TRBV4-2,CASSQGVAGGREQYF,TGTGCCAGCAGCCAAGGAGTAGCGGGGGGGCGCGAGCAGTACTTC
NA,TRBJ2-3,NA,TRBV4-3,CASSQDWGEGTDTQYF,TGCGCCAGCAGCCAAGATTGGGGGGAAGGCACAGATACGCAGTATTTT
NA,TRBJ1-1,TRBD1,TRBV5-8,CASSATGGYTEAFF,TGTGCCAGCAGCGCCACAGGGGGGTACACTGAAGCTTTCTTT
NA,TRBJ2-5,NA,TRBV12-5,CASGDRDSVGWTQYF,TGTGCTAGTGGTGACCGGGACTCGGTGGGATGGACCCAGTACTTC
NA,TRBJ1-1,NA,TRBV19,CATRGETEAFF,TGTGCCACCCGAGGTGAGACTGAAGCTTTCTTT